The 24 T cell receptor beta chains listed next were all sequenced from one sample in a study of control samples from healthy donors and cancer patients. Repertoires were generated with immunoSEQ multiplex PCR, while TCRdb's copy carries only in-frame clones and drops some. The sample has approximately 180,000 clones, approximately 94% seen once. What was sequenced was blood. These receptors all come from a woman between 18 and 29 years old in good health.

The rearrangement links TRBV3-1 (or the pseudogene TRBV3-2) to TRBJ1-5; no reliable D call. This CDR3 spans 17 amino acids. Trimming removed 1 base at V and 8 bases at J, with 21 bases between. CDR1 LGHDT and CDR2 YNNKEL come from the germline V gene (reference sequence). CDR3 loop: CASSQGSGSAVGKPQHF. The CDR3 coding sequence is TGTGCCAGCAGCCAAGGAAGTGGCTCTGCGGTGGGGAAGCCCCAGCATTTT.

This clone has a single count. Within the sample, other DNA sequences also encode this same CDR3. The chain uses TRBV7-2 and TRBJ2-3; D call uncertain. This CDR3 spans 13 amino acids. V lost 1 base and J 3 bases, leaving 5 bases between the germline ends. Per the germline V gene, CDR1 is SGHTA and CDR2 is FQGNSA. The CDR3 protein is CASSLVRTDTQYF. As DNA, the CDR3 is TGTGCCAGCAGCTTAGTGCGGACAGATACGCAGTATTTT.

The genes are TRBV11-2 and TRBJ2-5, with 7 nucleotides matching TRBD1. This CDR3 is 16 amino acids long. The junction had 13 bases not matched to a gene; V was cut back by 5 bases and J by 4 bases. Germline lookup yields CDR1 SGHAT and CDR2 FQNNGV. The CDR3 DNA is TGTGCCAGCAGCCGCCCGTACAGGGGTGGGGGAGAGACCCAGTACTTC. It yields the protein CASSRPYRGGGETQYF.

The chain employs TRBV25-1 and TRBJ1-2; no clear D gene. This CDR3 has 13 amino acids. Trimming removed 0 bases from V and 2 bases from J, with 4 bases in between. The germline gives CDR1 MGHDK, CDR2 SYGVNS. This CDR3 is CASSEYANYGYTF. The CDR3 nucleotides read TGTGCCAGCAGTGAATATGCAAACTATGGCTACACCTTC.

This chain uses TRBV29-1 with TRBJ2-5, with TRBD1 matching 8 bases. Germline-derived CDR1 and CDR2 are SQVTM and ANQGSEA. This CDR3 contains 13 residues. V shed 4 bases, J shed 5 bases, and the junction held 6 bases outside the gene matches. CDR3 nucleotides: TGCAGCGTTGGAGCAGGGGGCGGGGAGACCCAGTACTTC. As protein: CSVGAGGGETQYF.

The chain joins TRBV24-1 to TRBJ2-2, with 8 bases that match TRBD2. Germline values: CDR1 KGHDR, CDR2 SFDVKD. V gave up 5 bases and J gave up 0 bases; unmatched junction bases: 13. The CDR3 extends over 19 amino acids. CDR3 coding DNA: TGTGCCACCAGTGCCGTAAGCGGGAGAGCTTTCGCGAACACCGGGGAGCTGTTTTTT. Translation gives CATSAVSGRAFANTGELFF.

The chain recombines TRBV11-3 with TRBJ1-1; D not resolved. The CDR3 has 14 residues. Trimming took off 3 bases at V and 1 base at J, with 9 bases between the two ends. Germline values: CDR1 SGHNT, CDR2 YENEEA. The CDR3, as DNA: TGTGCCAGCAGCTTCGGACTGACGAACACTGAAGCTTTCTTT. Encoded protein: CASSFGLTNTEAFF.

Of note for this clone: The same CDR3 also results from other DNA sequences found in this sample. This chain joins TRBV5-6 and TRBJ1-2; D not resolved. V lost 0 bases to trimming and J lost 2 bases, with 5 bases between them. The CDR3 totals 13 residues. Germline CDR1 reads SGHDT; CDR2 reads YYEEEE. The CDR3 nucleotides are TGTGCCAGCAGCTTGGGGCAGAACTATGGCTACACCTTC. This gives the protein CASSLGQNYGYTF.

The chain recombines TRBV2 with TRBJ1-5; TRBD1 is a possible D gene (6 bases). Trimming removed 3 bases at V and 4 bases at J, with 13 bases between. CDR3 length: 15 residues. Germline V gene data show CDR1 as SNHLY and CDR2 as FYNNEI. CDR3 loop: CASSEGWTENQPQHF. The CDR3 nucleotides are TGTGCCAGCAGTGAGGGGTGGACAGAGAATCAGCCCCAGCATTTT.

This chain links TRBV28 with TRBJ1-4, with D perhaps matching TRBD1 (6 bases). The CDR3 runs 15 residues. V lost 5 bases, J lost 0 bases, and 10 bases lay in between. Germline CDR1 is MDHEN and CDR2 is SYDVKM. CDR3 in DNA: TGTGCCAGCAGTGACAACAGGGCAACTAATGAAAAACTGTTTTTT. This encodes CASSDNRATNEKLFF.

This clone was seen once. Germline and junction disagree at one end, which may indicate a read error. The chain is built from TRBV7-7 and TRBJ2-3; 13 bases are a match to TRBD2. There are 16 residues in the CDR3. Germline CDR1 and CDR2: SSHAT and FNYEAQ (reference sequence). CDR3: CASSPTSGGVGDTQYF. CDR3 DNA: TGTGCTAGCAGCCCCACTAGCGGGGGGGTTGGAGATACGCAGTATTTT.

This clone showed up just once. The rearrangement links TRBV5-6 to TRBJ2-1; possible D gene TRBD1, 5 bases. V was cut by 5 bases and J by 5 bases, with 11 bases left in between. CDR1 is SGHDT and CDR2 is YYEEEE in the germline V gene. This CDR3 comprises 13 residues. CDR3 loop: CASSSDTDNEQFF. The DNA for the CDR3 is TGTGCCAGCAGTTCGGACACTGACAATGAGCAGTTCTTC.

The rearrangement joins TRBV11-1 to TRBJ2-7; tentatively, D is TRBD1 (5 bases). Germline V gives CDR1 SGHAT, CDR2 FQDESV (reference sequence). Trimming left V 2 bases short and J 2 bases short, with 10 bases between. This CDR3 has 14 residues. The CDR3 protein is CASSLKGAPYEQYF. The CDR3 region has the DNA TGTGCCAGCAGCTTAAAAGGGGCCCCCTACGAGCAGTACTTC.

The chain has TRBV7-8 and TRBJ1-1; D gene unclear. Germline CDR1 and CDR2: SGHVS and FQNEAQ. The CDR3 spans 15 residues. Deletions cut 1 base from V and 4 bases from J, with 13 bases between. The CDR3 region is CASSLGVSWVTEAFF. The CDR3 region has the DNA TGTGCCAGCAGCTTAGGGGTCTCATGGGTCACTGAAGCTTTCTTT.

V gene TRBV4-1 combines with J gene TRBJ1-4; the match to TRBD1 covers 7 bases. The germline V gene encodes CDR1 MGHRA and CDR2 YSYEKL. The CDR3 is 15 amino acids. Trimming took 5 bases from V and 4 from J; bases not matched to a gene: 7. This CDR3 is CASSLPGQNNEKLFF. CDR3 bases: TGCGCCAGCAGCTTACCGGGACAGAATAATGAAAAACTGTTTTTT.

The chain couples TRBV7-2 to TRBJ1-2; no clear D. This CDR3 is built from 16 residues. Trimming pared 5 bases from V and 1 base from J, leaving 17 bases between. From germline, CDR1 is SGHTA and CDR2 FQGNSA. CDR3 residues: CASSPRREASNYGYTF. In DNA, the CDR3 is TGTGCCAGCAGCCCAAGAAGGGAGGCCAGTAACTATGGCTACACCTTC.

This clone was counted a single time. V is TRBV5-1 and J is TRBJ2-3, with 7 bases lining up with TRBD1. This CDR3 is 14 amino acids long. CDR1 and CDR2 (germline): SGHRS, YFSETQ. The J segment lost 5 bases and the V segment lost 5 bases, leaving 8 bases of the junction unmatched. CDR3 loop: CASRGDRAGDTQYF. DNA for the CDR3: TGCGCCAGCAGGGGTGACAGGGCAGGAGATACGCAGTATTTT.

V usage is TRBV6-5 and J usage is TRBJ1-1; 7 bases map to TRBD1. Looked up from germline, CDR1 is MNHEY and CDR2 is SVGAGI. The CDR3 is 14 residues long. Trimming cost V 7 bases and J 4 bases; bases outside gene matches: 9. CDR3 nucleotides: TGTGCCAGCAATCCGGGGGCAGGGGGCACTGAAGCTTTCTTT. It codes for CASNPGAGGTEAFF.

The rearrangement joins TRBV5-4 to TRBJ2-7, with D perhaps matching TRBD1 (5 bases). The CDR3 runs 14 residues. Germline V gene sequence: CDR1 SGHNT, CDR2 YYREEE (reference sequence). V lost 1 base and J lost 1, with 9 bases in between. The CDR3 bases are TGTGCCAGCAGCTTGATGCAGGGATCCTACGAGCAGTACTTC. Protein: CASSLMQGSYEQYF.

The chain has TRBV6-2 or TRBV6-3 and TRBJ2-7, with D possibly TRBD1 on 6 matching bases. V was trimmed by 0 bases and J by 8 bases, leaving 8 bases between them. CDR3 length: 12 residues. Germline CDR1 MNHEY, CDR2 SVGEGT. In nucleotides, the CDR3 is TGTGCCAGCAGTTACTCTAGGGGGAAGCAGTACTTC. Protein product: CASSYSRGKQYF.

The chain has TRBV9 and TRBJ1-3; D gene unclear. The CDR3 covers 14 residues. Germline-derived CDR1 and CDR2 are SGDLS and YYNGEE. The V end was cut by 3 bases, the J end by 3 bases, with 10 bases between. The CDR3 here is CASSGQSGGNTIYF. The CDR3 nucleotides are TGTGCCAGCAGCGGCCAAAGCGGTGGAAACACCATATATTTT. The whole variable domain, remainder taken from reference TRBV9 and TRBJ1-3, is DSGVTQTPKHLITATGQRVTLRCSPRSGDLSVYWYQQSLDQGLQFLIQYYNGEERAKGNILERFSAQQFPDLHSELNLSSLELGDSALYFCASSGQSGGNTIYFGEGSWLTVV.

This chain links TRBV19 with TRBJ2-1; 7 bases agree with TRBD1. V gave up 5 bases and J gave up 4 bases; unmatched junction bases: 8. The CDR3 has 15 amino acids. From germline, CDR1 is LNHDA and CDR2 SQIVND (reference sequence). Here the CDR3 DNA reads TGTGCCAGTAGTCGAAAGGGGGCGAAGTACAATGAGCAGTTCTTC. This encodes CASSRKGAKYNEQFF.

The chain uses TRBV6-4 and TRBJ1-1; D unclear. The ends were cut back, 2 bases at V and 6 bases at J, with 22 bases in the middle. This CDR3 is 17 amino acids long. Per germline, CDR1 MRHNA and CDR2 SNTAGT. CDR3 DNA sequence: TGTGCCAGCAGTGACCCTCTTGTAAAGGACGGGGAGCCTGAAGCTTTCTTT. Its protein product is CASSDPLVKDGEPEAFF.

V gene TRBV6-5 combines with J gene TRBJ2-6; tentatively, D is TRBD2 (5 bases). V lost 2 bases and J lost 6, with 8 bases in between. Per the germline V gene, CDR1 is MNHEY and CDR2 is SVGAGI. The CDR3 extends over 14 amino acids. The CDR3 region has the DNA TGTGCCAGCAGTTACCTCGGGGAGGCCAACGTCCTGACTTTC. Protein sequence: CASSYLGEANVLTF.